The 20 T cell receptor beta chains below all came from one sample that was sequenced in a study of blood T cell repertoires in COVID-19. The data were produced by immunoSEQ multiplex PCR, yet TCRdb's version contains in-frame clones alone and is incomplete. The table lists fewer than 300,000 clones, approximately 90% of them singletons. Input material: peripheral blood. The receptors stem from a woman aged 50 to 65 with COVID-19, enrolled during active disease.

There are a few counts of this clone. The gene calls are TRBV7-9 and TRBJ1-1, with TRBD1 matching over 9 bases. V was clipped by 5 bases and J by 1 base; unmatched bases: 2. The germline gives CDR1 SEHNR, CDR2 FQNEAQ (reference sequence). This CDR3 region has 14 residues. The CDR3 sequence: CASSPTGGNTEAFF. The CDR3 DNA sequence: TGTGCCAGCAGCCCGACAGGGGGGAACACTGAAGCTTTCTTT.

The chain has TRBV6-2 or TRBV6-3 and TRBJ1-4; possibly TRBD1 for D (5 bases). V lost 3 bases and J lost 0, with 17 bases in between. Germline V CDR1 and CDR2: MNHEY, SVGEGT. The CDR3 runs 18 residues. The CDR3 region has the DNA TGTGCCAGCAGTTATGGCCGCGCAGGGACTGCAACTAATGAAAAACTGTTTTTT. It is translated as CASSYGRAGTATNEKLFF.

The chain carries TRBV9 and TRBJ2-3; D is perhaps TRBD2 (7 bases). Germline V gives CDR1 SGDLS, CDR2 YYNGEE. The CDR3 covers 17 residues. V gave up 4 bases and J gave up 0 bases, with 18 bases separating them. This chain's CDR3 is CASSWGASGWSTDTQYF. The CDR3, as DNA: TGTGCCAGCAGCTGGGGGGCTAGCGGTTGGAGCACAGATACGCAGTATTTT. The complete variable domain, with remaining parts taken from reference TRBV9 and TRBJ2-3, reads DSGVTQTPKHLITATGQRVTLRCSPRSGDLSVYWYQQSLDQGLQFLIQYYNGEERAKGNILERFSAQQFPDLHSELNLSSLELGDSALYFCASSWGASGWSTDTQYFGPGTRLTVL.

This chain joins TRBV3-1 (or the pseudogene TRBV3-2) and TRBJ2-7, with 7 positions matching TRBD1. The germline CDR1 and CDR2 sequences are LGHDT and YNNKEL (reference sequence). V dropped 4 bases and J dropped 1; count of bases not matched to a gene: 19. The CDR3 length is 19 residues. The CDR3 sequence: CASSPYLPGQSYQSYEQYF. The CDR3 DNA follows: TGTGCCAGCAGCCCCTATCTCCCGGGACAGTCGTACCAATCCTACGAGCAGTACTTC.

The CDR3 nucleotides read TGTGCCAGCAGCGTAGAGAGGGAACAATTCTACGAGCAGTACTTC. This gives the protein CASSVEREQFYEQYF. The gene calls are TRBV9 and TRBJ2-7; tentatively, D is TRBD2 (5 bases). CDR1 and CDR2 (germline): SGDLS, YYNGEE. The length of the CDR3 is 15 residues. Trimming took off 0 bases at V and 3 bases at J, with 13 bases between the two ends. Using reference TRBV9 and TRBJ2-7 for the parts outside the CDR3, the full variable domain is DSGVTQTPKHLITATGQRVTLRCSPRSGDLSVYWYQQSLDQGLQFLIQYYNGEERAKGNILERFSAQQFPDLHSELNLSSLELGDSALYFCASSVEREQFYEQYFGPGTRLTVT.

The J gene is TRBJ1-1, the V gene TRBV3-1 (or the pseudogene TRBV3-2), with D possibly matching TRBD1 (5 bases). V was clipped by 3 bases and J by 7 bases, with 12 bases between them. This CDR3 has 13 amino acids. CDR1 is LGHDT, CDR2 YNNKEL, per germline (reference sequence). In nucleotides, the CDR3 is TGTGCCAGCAGCCAGGGGCTGACCAGTGAAGCTTTCTTT. This sequence encodes CASSQGLTSEAFF.

V gene TRBV5-1 combines with J gene TRBJ2-7; the match to TRBD1 covers 10 bases. The CDR3 covers 15 residues. Germline-derived CDR1 and CDR2 are SGHRS and YFSETQ. V lost 4 bases and J lost 6; bases outside the gene matches: 10. CDR3 nucleotide sequence: TGCGCCAGCAGCACCCCCGGGACAGGGGCTGTCGAGCAGTACTTC. It yields the protein CASSTPGTGAVEQYF.

This clone has just a few counts. The DNA of the CDR3 is TGTGCCAGCAGCTTGCTCGGGAGGAACACCGGGGAGCTGTTTTTT. Its translation: CASSLLGRNTGELFF. This chain joins TRBV5-6 and TRBJ2-2; D may be TRBD2 (6 bases). CDR1 and CDR2 from the germline V gene are SGHDT and YYEEEE. V dropped 1 base and J dropped 1 base, with 8 bases sitting between them. This CDR3 spans 15 amino acids.

The chain has TRBV6-6 and TRBJ2-7, with TRBD2 matching 11 bases. Losses at the gene ends were 6 bases for V and 6 bases for J; bases not matched to a gene: 7. Germline V gene sequence: CDR1 MNHNY, CDR2 SVGAGI (reference sequence). CDR3 size: 14 residues. CDR3 DNA: TGTGCCAGCAGGATACTAGCGGGAGATCCCGAGCAGTACTTC. This sequence encodes CASRILAGDPEQYF.

The V gene is TRBV19, the J gene TRBJ1-5; weak D call: TRBD1 (5 bases). Trimming removed 5 bases at V and 4 bases at J, with 9 bases between. CDR3 size: 13 residues. Germline V gene sequence: CDR1 LNHDA, CDR2 SQIVND (reference sequence). CDR3 DNA sequence: TGTGCCAGTAGTCTTCAGGGAAATCAGCCCCAGCATTTT. Protein sequence: CASSLQGNQPQHF.

V and J are TRBV4-3 and TRBJ2-7; D not certain. V gave up 0 bases and J gave up 3 bases, with 9 bases separating them. Germline V gives CDR1 LGHNA, CDR2 YSLEER. This CDR3 is 14 amino acids long. The CDR3 region has the DNA TGCGCCAGCAGCCAAGAGGTGGAGCTCTACGAGCAGTACTTC. Translated: CASSQEVELYEQYF.

The V call is TRBV5-4, the J call TRBJ2-2; 7 bases fit TRBD2. Losses at the gene ends were 4 bases for V and 7 bases for J; bases not matched to a gene: 13. CDR3 length: 16 amino acids. The germline V gene has CDR1 SGHNT and CDR2 YYREEE (reference sequence). CDR3: CASSPAGVARSGELFF. DNA for the CDR3: TGTGCCAGCAGCCCTGCGGGGGTGGCCAGGAGCGGGGAGCTGTTTTTT.

The chain couples TRBV18 to TRBJ1-4, with 9 nucleotides matching TRBD1. The CDR3 is 17 residues long. CDR1 is KGHSH, CDR2 LQKENI, per germline. V lost 4 bases and J lost 0; bases outside the gene matches: 6. The CDR3 loop reads CASSQGQGVATNEKLFF. The CDR3 DNA is TGTGCCAGCTCACAGGGACAGGGAGTTGCAACTAATGAAAAACTGTTTTTT.

V and J are TRBV3-1 (or the pseudogene TRBV3-2) and TRBJ2-1; TRBD1 aligns across 11 bases. Losses at the gene ends were 5 bases for V and 3 bases for J; bases not matched to a gene: 3. Per germline, CDR1 LGHDT and CDR2 YNNKEL (reference sequence). The CDR3 has 15 amino acids. DNA of the CDR3: TGTGCCAGCAGCTCCGGGACAGGGGGCTACAATGAGCAGTTCTTC. It translates to CASSSGTGGYNEQFF.

The rearrangement joins TRBV30 to TRBJ1-2, with D tentatively TRBD1 (5 bases). V was shortened by 0 bases and J by 2 bases, with 19 bases between the two germline ends. The length of the CDR3 is 17 residues. CDR1 is GTSNPN, CDR2 SVGIG, per germline (reference sequence). The CDR3 here is CAWSVGWPTAPNYGYTF. The CDR3 DNA reads TGTGCCTGGAGTGTAGGATGGCCGACAGCCCCGAACTATGGCTACACCTTC.

The gene calls are TRBV5-1 and TRBJ2-5; the D gene is possibly TRBD2 (6 bases). Germline CDR1 SGHRS, CDR2 YFSETQ. V was cut by 3 bases and J by 1 base, with 10 bases left in between. The CDR3 contains 14 residues. CDR3: CASSYTSSQETQYF. The CDR3 region has the DNA TGCGCCAGCAGCTATACTAGCTCCCAAGAGACCCAGTACTTC.

This chain links TRBV5-4 with TRBJ2-1, with 12 bases aligning to TRBD2. J lost 8 bases, V lost 3 bases, and 6 bases had no gene match. This CDR3 spans 15 amino acids. Germline-derived CDR1 and CDR2 are SGHNT and YYREEE (reference sequence). Written as DNA, the CDR3 is TGTGCCAGCAGCTGGACTAGCGGGATTAGCGATGAGCAGTTCTTC. Its protein product is CASSWTSGISDEQFF.

The V call is TRBV13, the J call TRBJ1-1; D ambiguous. Germline values: CDR1 PRHDT, CDR2 FYEKMQ (reference sequence). This CDR3 comprises 13 residues. V gave up 4 bases and J gave up 2 bases, with 8 bases separating them. CDR3 nucleotides: TGTGCCAGCAGCTCGGGATTTAACACTGAAGCTTTCTTT. Residues: CASSSGFNTEAFF. Supplemented by reference TRBV13 and TRBJ1-1, the full variable domain reads AAGVIQSPRHLIKEKRETATLKCYPIPRHDTVYWYQQGPGQDPQFLISFYEKMQSDKGSIPDRFSAQQFSDYHSELNMSSLELGDSALYFCASSSGFNTEAFFGQGTRLTVV.

The chain joins TRBV10-1 to TRBJ2-3, with D possibly TRBD1 on 6 matching bases. The CDR3 has 14 residues. V was pared by 6 bases and J by 0 bases, with 10 bases between. Germline CDR1 and CDR2: WNHNN and SYGVQD (reference sequence). This CDR3 reads CASSPDRSTDTQYF. The CDR3 DNA reads TGCGCCAGCAGCCCCGACAGGAGCACAGATACGCAGTATTTT.

The J gene is TRBJ2-5, the V gene TRBV12-5; D is possibly TRBD1 (6 bases). V dropped 8 bases and J dropped 5 bases, with 24 bases sitting between them. Germline V lookup: CDR1 LGHNT, CDR2 FRNRAP. The CDR3 has 16 residues. DNA of the CDR3: TGTGCTAGTAGTAGCCCCGGGACACAGGGAACGGAGACCCAGTACTTC. It codes for CASSSPGTQGTETQYF.